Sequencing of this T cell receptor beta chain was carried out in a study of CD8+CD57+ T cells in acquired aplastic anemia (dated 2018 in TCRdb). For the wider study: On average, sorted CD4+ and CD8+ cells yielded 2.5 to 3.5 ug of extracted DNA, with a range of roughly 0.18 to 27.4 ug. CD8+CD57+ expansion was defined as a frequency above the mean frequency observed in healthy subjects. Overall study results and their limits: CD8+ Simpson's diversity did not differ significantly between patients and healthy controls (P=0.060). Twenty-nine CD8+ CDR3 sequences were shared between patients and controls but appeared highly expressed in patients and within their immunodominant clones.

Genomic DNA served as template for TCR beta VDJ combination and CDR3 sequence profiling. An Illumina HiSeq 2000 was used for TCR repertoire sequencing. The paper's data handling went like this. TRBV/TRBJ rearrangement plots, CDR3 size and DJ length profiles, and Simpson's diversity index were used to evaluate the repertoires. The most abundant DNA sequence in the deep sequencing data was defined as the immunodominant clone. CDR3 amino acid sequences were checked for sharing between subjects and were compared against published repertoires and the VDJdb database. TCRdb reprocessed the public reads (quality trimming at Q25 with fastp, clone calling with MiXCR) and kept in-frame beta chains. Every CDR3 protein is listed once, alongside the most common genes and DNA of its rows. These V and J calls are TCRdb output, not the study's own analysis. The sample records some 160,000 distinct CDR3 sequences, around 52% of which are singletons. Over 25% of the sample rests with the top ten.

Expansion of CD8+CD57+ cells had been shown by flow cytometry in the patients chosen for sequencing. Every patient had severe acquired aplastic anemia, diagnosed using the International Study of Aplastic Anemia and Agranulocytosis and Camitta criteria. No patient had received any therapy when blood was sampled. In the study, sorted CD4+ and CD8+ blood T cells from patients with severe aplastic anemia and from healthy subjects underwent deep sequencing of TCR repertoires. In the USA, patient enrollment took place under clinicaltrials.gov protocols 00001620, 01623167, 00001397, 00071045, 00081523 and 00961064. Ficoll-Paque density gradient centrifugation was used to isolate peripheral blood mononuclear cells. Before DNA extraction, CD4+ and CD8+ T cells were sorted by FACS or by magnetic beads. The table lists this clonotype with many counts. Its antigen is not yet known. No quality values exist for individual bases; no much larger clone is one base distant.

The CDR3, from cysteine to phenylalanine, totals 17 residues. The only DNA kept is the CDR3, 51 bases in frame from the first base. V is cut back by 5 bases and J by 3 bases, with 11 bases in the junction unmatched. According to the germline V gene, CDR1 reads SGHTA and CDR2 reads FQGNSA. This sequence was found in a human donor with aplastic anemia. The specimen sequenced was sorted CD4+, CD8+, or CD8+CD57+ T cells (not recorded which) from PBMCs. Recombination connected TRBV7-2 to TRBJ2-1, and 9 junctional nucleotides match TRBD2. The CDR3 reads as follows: CASSPAGGGGNYNEQFF. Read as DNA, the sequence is TGTGCCAGCAGCCCAGCGGGGGGAGGAGGTAACTACAATGAGCAGTTCTTC. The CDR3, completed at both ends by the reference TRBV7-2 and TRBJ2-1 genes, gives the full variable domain GAGVSQSPSNKVTEKGKDVELRCDPISGHTALYWYRQSLGQGLEFLIYFQGNSAPDKSGLPSDRFSAERTGGSVSTLTIQRTQQEDSAVYLCASSPAGGGGNYNEQFFGPGTRLTVL.